This T cell receptor beta chain was sequenced during a study of T cell responses to AZD1222 COVID-19 vaccine. The study, taken as a whole, reports: Repertoires were obtained solely post-peak T cell response.

V was cut by 1 base and J by 8 bases, with 11 bases left in between. Germline assignment: CDR1 SGHTA and CDR2 FQGNSA. CDR3 length equals 13 residues. Sequencing used immunoSEQ multiplex PCR; TCRdb keeps in-frame clones, though not all of them. The sample lists roughly 110,000 clones; 91% were seen once. In the case of this clone: Its specificity is unknown.

Sample: peripheral blood, taken on day 0 of AZD1222 vaccination. This clonotype originated in an adult in good health. V gene TRBV7-2 combines with J gene TRBJ1-1; perhaps TRBD1 as D (5 bases). CDR3 in amino acids: CASSLEPGTEAFF. CDR3 coding DNA: TGTGCCAGCAGCTTAGAACCGGGGACGGAAGCTTTCTTT.